The TCR beta chain under discussion was sequenced for a study of control samples from healthy donors and cancer patients. The data were produced by immunoSEQ multiplex PCR, yet TCRdb's version contains in-frame clones alone and is incomplete. This sample yields around 180,000 clones, of which 90% to 95% are seen a single time; over 1.3% belongs to the top ten. The CDR3 is 13 amino acids. Between the trimmed V and J ends, which lost 5 bases and 9 bases, there was a span of 11 bases. Looked up from germline, CDR1 is KGHSH and CDR2 is LQKENI. The chain uses TRBV18 and TRBJ1-6, with D possibly being TRBD1 (5 bases). Material for sequencing was blood. The sequence derives from a woman aged 18-35 years in good health. The CDR3 sequence: CASSTQGSSPLHF. DNA for the CDR3: TGTGCCAGCTCAACCCAGGGTAGTTCACCCCTCCACTTT.